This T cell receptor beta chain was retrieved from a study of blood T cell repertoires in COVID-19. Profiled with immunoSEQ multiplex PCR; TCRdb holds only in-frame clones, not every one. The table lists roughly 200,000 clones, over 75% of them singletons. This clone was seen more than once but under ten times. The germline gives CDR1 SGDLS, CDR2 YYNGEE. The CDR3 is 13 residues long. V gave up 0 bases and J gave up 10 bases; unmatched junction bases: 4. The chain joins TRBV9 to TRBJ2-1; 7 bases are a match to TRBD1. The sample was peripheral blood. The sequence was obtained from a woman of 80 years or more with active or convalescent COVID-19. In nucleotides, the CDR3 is TGTGCCAGCAGCGTAGACAGGGGCGTAGAGCAGTTCTTC. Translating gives CASSVDRGVEQFF.